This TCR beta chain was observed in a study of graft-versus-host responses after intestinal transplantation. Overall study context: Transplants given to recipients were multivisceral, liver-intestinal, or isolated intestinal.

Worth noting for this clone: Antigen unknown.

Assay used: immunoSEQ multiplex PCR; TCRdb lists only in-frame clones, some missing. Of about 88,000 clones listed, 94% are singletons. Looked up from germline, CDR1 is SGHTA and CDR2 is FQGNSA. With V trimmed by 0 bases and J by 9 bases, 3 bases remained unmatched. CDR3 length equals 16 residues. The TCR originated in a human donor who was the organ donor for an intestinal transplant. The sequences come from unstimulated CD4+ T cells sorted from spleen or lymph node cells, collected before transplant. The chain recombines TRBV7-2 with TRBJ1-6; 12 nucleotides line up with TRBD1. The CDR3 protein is CASSLALGQGASPLHF. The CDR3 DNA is TGTGCCAGCAGCTTAGCGTTGGGACAGGGGGCTTCACCCCTCCACTTT.